This T cell receptor beta chain was sequenced for a study of CD8+CD57+ T cells in acquired aplastic anemia. In the study overall: An average of 3.2 ug of DNA was obtained from sorted CD4+ and CD8+ cells. The study's findings and limits: The number of CD8+ CDR3 sequences shared by patients and controls was approximately 28.

Germline CDR1 is DFQATT and CDR2 is SNEGSKA (reference sequence). There are 13 residues in the CDR3. With 4 bases clipped from V and 7 bases from J, the junction kept 7 bases outside the gene matches. Previously, flow cytometry had revealed CD8+CD57+ cell expansion in the patients chosen for sequencing. Patients uniformly had severe acquired aplastic anemia. Patients had received no therapy at the time of blood sampling. Investigators profiled TCR beta VDJ and CDR3 from genomic DNA template. TCRdb independently ran MiXCR on the reads; one entry per CDR3 protein. The top ten clones hold approximately 2.6% of a sample with some 120,000 distinct CDR3 sequences, nearly 40% of them seen once. With regard to this clonotype: The target antigen is unknown.

The chain carries TRBV20-1 and TRBJ2-5; 9 bases map to TRBD1. The sequencing sample was made of sorted CD4+, CD8+, or CD8+CD57+ T cells (not recorded which) from PBMCs. The clonotype comes from a human donor with aplastic anemia. CDR3 in DNA: TGCAGTGCTAAACAGGGGGCTAGGGGGACCCAGTACTTC. Its protein product is CSAKQGARGTQYF.